This T cell receptor beta chain was captured in a study of cytomegalovirus exposure and HLA in healthy donors (TCRdb year 2017). Notes on the research overall: An earlier analysis of roughly 610 of the donors reported approximately 260 Gb of sequence data and some 110 million unique TCR beta sequences obtained from some 170 million T cells. Around 330 gigabases of sequencing data and 70 million to 95 million unique TCR sequences made up an early release that covered approximately 650 HLA-typed donors. Of the 350 to 400 genotyped donors, around 81% fell in the genetic ancestry cluster associated with self-reported Caucasian donors. The aim of the study was to test whether cataloging public T cell receptors could identify signatures of past pathogen exposure. The T cell repertoires of about 700 subjects were profiled by immunosequencing and related to cytomegalovirus serostatus. A separate validation cohort of roughly 130 different subjects was used in addition to the roughly 620-subject first cohort. To predict cytomegalovirus infection status, the study combined high-throughput TCR immunosequencing, statistical association of individual TCRs with disease status, and machine learning. A later analysis re-analyzed previously published TCR beta repertoires from 500 to 700 donors and added high-resolution HLA genotyping to study TCR occurrence patterns. Rather than using new phenotypic data, the later analysis identified candidate immune exposures from TCR beta sequences and from how often those sequences occurred across donors. An earlier analysis of some 500 of the donors applied high-throughput TCR beta sequencing to assess whether each TCR beta V gene segment acted as functional or pseudogenic. Alongside the repertoire data, information on donor age, sex, ethnicity and CMV serostatus was compiled. In a later genetic analysis, genome-wide SNP genotypes for about 65% of the 666 donors were used, and that subset was treated as a discovery cohort. All discovery cohort repertoires had been generated on a single sequencing platform. HLA typing covered class I and class II loci at four-digit resolution. The number of donors typed differed by locus, with roughly 629-640 for A, B, C, DRB1 and DQB1, 522 for DQA1, under 610 for DPA1, and about 450 for DPB1. Because of strong linkage in the cohort, a few DR-DQ haplotypes were treated as single units for association and clustering. On average, roughly 240,000 unique TCR beta nucleotide sequences were sequenced per donor among 398 genotyped donors of the cohort, with about 17% of those sequences being non-productive.

The cohort comprised more than 550 healthy bone marrow donors. At the time of sampling, every cohort member was nominally healthy, though immune exposures that went unrecorded were likely present. The donor tested CMV seropositive, placing the donor among the roughly 270 seropositive members of the cohort. A peripheral blood sample was collected from each donor, and TCR beta sequencing was performed on peripheral blood mononuclear cells. The Qiagen DNeasy Blood Extraction Kit was used to extract genomic DNA from the blood cell samples. The CDR1 and CDR2 encoded by the germline V gene are SGHDT and YYEEEE. Deletion took 4 bases off V and 3 bases off J, with a span of 12 bases between the germline ends. Reading from cysteine to phenylalanine, the CDR3 counts 14 amino acids. Only the CDR3 portion is preserved as DNA: 42 bases, with reading frame beginning at the first base. Regarding this clone: What antigen it recognizes has not been identified. No base-level quality is on record; no much larger clone is a single base apart.

Libraries were made using the immunoSEQ multiplex PCR assay. For the multiplex PCR, a mixture combining 60 forward primers for TCR Vbeta segments and 13 reverse primers for TCR Jbeta segments was used. A multiplex PCR assay on genomic DNA amplified the CDR3 region of rearranged TCR beta genes. On the Illumina HiSeq System, the amplified TCR beta libraries were sequenced as 87-base-pair reads. From the authors' description of their analysis: Across the 600 to 700 repertoires, a later analysis counted tens of millions of unique TCR beta chains, roughly 11 million of which were shared by at least two donors. To remove PCR and sequencing errors, raw reads were error-corrected and collapsed into unique sequences using a nearest-neighbor algorithm that merged closely related sequences. CDR3 sequences were aligned to IMGT reference sequences to assign V, D and J gene segments. For a sequence to be retained, a match of at least six nucleotides to both a V gene segment and a J gene segment was required. A rearrangement counted as productive if the CDR3 had no stop codons and remained in frame with V and J, and every other rearrangement counted as non-productive. Following IMGT convention, CDR3 was defined as the stretch from the second conserved V-encoded cysteine up to the conserved J-encoded phenylalanine. In an earlier analysis of more than 550 of the donors, sequences lacking an unambiguous match to a single V gene segment were excluded. An earlier analysis of several hundred of the donors classified V segments as functional when productive rearrangements were above 56.7% and as segregating when the standard deviation between donors was above 5%. To diagnose cytomegalovirus status from the catalog of TCR beta chain sequences, a statistical classification framework was built. In a later analysis, TCR nucleotide sequences were compared against IMGT/GENE-DB human TR gene sequences so that V and J genes could be assigned. In a later analysis, CDR3 sequences and most-parsimonious VDJ recombination scenarios were assigned using the TCRdist pipeline. In a later analysis, each TCR beta chain was defined by its CDR3 amino acid sequence together with its V-gene family, and reads without a unique V-gene family were excluded. As a way to deal with suspected cross-contamination and a sequencing artifact, a later analysis dropped hundreds of nucleotide sequences that were highly shared and had low generation probability. In a later analysis, a clonal expansion index for each public chain was calculated from normalized within-repertoire ranks of inferred template counts. In a later analysis, generation probabilities were computed using a VDJ recombination model fitted to out-of-frame rearrangements, and the results were checked against IGoR. A later analysis scored TCR-TCR, TCR-HLA and TCR-CMV co-occurrence with hypergeometric tests, applying a repertoire-size bias correction to TCR pairs. A later analysis estimated false discovery rates by permuting HLA or CMV assignments 20 times. A later analysis grouped co-occurring TCRs with DBSCAN, adding TCRdist sequence similarity when clustering within HLA-allele-positive subsets. Repertoires with fewer than 30,000 or more than 120,000 public chains were left out of co-occurrence clustering, as were about five repertoires with anomalous nucleotide sharing. In TCRdb, the immuneACCESS table is reduced to in-frame sequences with V and J assigned. These tables do not hold every clone; where another copy was compared, an unresolved V gene accounts for under half, and the others remain unexplained. V, J and clone size reflect that table, while D and trimming were determined from the DNA. The sample records about 63,000 clones, roughly nine tenths of which are singletons. Roughly an eighth of the sample goes to the ten largest clones.

On the study overall, not on this receptor specifically: The presence/absence analyses assumed that sequencing depth was roughly uniform across donors, and that assumption may not be true. In a later analysis, HLA-associated TCR beta chains showed more clonal expansion and lower generation probabilities than non-associated chains that were equally common. A few of the identified cytomegalovirus-associated TCR beta chains were confirmed in vitro to be specific for cytomegalovirus antigens. A later analysis associated about 17,000 TCR beta sequences with specific HLA alleles at a false discovery rate of 0.05. The 87-base-pair reads could not distinguish some IMGT-functional V segments, including TRBV6-2 and TRBV6-3, so those segments were excluded. In both the original and validation cohorts, the classifier was reported to diagnose cytomegalovirus status with high specificity and sensitivity. A cluster of highly shared sequence variants was judged likely to represent a technical artifact of the sequencing pipeline. This cohort had only TCR beta chains sequenced, and the lack of alpha or paired-chain data limited which features could be detected. According to a later analysis, TCR association rates differed among HLA loci, with DRB1 alleles showing the most associated TCRs and HLA-C alleles showing the fewest. Most TCR sequences were observed very rarely across donors, whereas some public TCRs were present in many individuals. Immune exposure information for the cohort was limited to CMV serostatus. When HLA alleles, especially DR and DQ, strongly co-occurred, TCR associations were difficult to assign to individual alleles. According to a later analysis, most CMV-associated TCR beta chains appeared to be HLA-restricted, and the HLA associations seemed to be driven largely by CMV exposure. HLA typing was unavailable for some donors at each locus, so association tests used only the typed subset. The authors suggested that the approach could potentially be extended to other disease states and immunological phenotypes. A later genetic analysis reported fewer N-insertions in productive TCRs among donors in an Asian-associated ancestry cluster than the approximately 700-donor mean. An association between a missense DCLRE1C variant and V-gene and J-gene trimming of TCR beta chains was found in a later genetic analysis and replicated in an independent cohort. A further reported finding was that TCR beta sequences accurately predicted the HLA-A and HLA-B alleles for most subjects in the first cohort. The earlier analysis of almost 600 of the donors excluded about 16 rarely observed V segments, including chromosome 9 orphons, because counts were too low. A later analysis reported that several top co-occurrence clusters appeared linked to parvovirus B19, influenza, CMV and Epstein-Barr virus. An earlier analysis of some 590 of the donors showed that most TCR beta V segments appeared in productive rearrangements either about 87% or about 30% of the time, which broadly matched IMGT annotations. The study gave a list of about 150 TCR beta chains associated with cytomegalovirus. Correlated functional status among segregating V segments might be attributable to linkage disequilibrium, but an unknown experimental factor could not be ruled out.

Sequencing was done on a sample of PBMCs. Recombination linked TRBV5-6 to TRBJ2-3; the D gene assignment is ambiguous. This sequence was found in a woman in her 30s in good health and CMV-seropositive. The DNA reads TGTGCCAGCAGCCAGAGCCCCAGGACAGATACGCAGTATTTT. The encoded protein is CASSQSPRTDTQYF.